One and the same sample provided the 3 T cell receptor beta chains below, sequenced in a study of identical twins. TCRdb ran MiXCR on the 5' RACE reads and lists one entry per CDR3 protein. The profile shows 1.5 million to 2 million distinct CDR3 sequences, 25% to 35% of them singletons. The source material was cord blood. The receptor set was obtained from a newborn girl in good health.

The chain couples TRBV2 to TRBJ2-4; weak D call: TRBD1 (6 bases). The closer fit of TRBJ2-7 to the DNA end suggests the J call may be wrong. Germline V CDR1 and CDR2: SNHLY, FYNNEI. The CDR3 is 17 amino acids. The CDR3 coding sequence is TGTGCCAGCAGTGGCCCAGGGGACCTTCTTGGTTGGTACGAGCAGTACTTC. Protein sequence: CASSGPGDLLGWYEQYF.

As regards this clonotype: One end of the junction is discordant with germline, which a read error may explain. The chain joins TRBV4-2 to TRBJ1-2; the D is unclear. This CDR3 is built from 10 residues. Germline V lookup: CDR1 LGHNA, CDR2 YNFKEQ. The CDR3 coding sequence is TGTGCCAGCAGCCAAGGTGGCAACACCTTC. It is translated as CASSQGGNTF.

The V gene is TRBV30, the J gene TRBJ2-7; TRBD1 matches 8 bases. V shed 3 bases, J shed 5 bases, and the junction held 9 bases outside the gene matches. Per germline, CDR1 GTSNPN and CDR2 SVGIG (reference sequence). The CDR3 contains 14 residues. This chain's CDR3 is CAWSSPGQVNEQYF. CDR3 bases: TGTGCCTGGAGCTCTCCGGGACAGGTCAACGAGCAGTACTTC. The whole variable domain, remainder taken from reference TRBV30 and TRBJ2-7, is SQTIHQWPATLVQPVGSPLSLECTVEGTSNPNLYWYRQAAGRGLQLLFYSVGIGQISSEVPQNLSASRPQDRQFILSSKKLLLSDSGFYLCAWSSPGQVNEQYFGPGTRLTVT.